Listed below are T cell receptor beta chains from one sample, sequenced in a study of blood T cell repertoires in COVID-19. Generated by immunoSEQ multiplex PCR, the TCRdb table keeps only in-frame clones and is missing some. This table has 350,000 to 400,000 clones, 87% appearing once. Sequencing input: PBMCs or T cells enriched from blood (not recorded which). The source is a man between 35 and 55 years old in a cohort exposed to, infected with or recovered from COVID-19 (not recorded which). Each CDR3 is given with its conserved first and last residue. A D gene is named only where the DNA matches it firmly. Only part of the rows carry a size: once, few, many, or a class if the clone is expanded.

d_call	v_call	j_call	clone_size	cdr3_nt	cdr3_aa
NA	TRBV7-2	TRBJ1-1	NA	TGTGCCAGCAGCATAACGAGGAACACTGAAGCTTTCTTT	CASSITRNTEAFF
NA	TRBV6-5	TRBJ2-5	NA	TGTGCCAGCAGTTACTCTAGAACCCAGGGGACCCAGTACTTC	CASSYSRTQGTQYF
TRBD2	TRBV10-3	TRBJ2-2	few	TGTGCCATCAGTGGTCTAGCGGGCAACACCGGGGAGCTGTTTTTT	CAISGLAGNTGELFF
TRBD1	TRBV25-1	TRBJ2-7	NA	TGTGCCAGCAGTGGGGGGAAGGGACAGGGATCCTACGAGCAGTACTTC	CASSGGKGQGSYEQYF
TRBD2	TRBV6-5	TRBJ2-5	NA	TGTGCCAGCAGCCTAACTAGCGACCAAGAGACCCAGTACTTC	CASSLTSDQETQYF
NA	TRBV30	TRBJ2-1	NA	TGTGCCTGGAGTTCAACTAGCTCCTACAATGAGCAGTTCTTC	CAWSSTSSYNEQFF
TRBD2	TRBV28	TRBJ2-5	NA	TGTGCCAGCAGTTTGGCAGTCGGTGGGAGGGCGGCGGAGACCCAGTACTTC	CASSLAVGGRAAETQYF
NA	TRBV28	TRBJ1-2	NA	TGTGCCAGCAGGGAAACAGGGAGGGCCTATGGCTACACCTTC	CASRETGRAYGYTF
NA	TRBV2	TRBJ2-5	NA	TGTGCCAGCACCCTAGGTTCGACGGGCCAAGAGACCCAGTACTTC	CASTLGSTGQETQYF
NA	TRBV3-1/TRBV3-2	TRBJ2-1	NA	TGTGCCAGCAGCCAACGTTACAATGAGCAGTTCTTC	CASSQRYNEQFF
NA	TRBV24-1	TRBJ2-1	NA	TGTGCCACCAGTGATTCGCAAGCCTCCTACAATGAGCAGTTCTTC	CATSDSQASYNEQFF
NA	TRBV3-1/TRBV3-2	TRBJ1-3	many	TGTGCCAGCAGCCAAGGACAGCTAAACACCATATATTTT	CASSQGQLNTIYF
TRBD1	TRBV5-1	TRBJ1-2	NA	TGCGCCAGCAGCTTTACAGGGGTGGGCTACACCTTC	CASSFTGVGYTF
TRBD2	TRBV5-1	TRBJ2-1	NA	TGCGCCAGCAGCTTGGGGGGAGGGAGCCGGAACTACAATGAGCAGTTCTTC	CASSLGGGSRNYNEQFF
TRBD2	TRBV10-1	TRBJ2-7	NA	TGCGCCAGTGGACTAGCGGGAGGTAACGAGCAGTACTTC	CASGLAGGNEQYF
TRBD2	TRBV28	TRBJ2-1	NA	TGTGCCAGCAGGGGCGGTGGCGGGAGGGCAATGGATGAGCAGTTCTTC	CASRGGGGRAMDEQFF
NA	TRBV27	TRBJ1-1	NA	TGTGCCAGCAGTTTATCGAGTGCCAGGGGCGCAGATGAAGCTTTCTTT	CASSLSSARGADEAFF
TRBD1	TRBV7-2	TRBJ1-2	NA	TGTGCCAGCAGCTTGACAGGGGGAGGCTACACCTTC	CASSLTGGGYTF
NA	TRBV2	TRBJ1-3	NA	TGTGCCAGTACAGATTTCTCTGGAAACACCATATATTTT	CASTDFSGNTIYF
NA	TRBV11-2	TRBJ1-4	NA	TGTGCCAGCAGCTTTTTGCCAGCAACTAATGAAAAACTGTTTTTT	CASSFLPATNEKLFF
NA	TRBV19	TRBJ1-1	NA	TGTGCCAGTAGTATAACCGGTATGAACACTGAAGCTTTCTTT	CASSITGMNTEAFF
TRBD1	TRBV7-6	TRBJ1-6	NA	TGTGCCAGCAGTCCTACGGGACAGAATTCACCCCTCCACTTT	CASSPTGQNSPLHF
NA	TRBV29-1	TRBJ1-1	NA	TGCAGCGTGGCCGGGGTCTGGAACACTGAAGCTTTCTTT	CSVAGVWNTEAFF
NA	TRBV2	TRBJ2-3	NA	TGTGCCACTACACTAGCCGCTAGCACAGATACGCAGTATTTT	CATTLAASTDTQYF
TRBD1	TRBV10-3	TRBJ2-2	NA	TGTGCCATCAGCTCAACCGGGACAGGGGGAAACACCGGGGAGCTGTTTTTT	CAISSTGTGGNTGELFF
NA	TRBV13	TRBJ2-7	NA	TGTGCCAGCAGCCAGGGACTCGGCTACGAGCAGTACTTC	CASSQGLGYEQYF
TRBD2	TRBV7-2	TRBJ2-3	NA	TGTGCCAGCAGCTTACCTAGCGGGAGAAGGGCAGATACGCAGTATTTT	CASSLPSGRRADTQYF
TRBD1	TRBV28	TRBJ1-5	NA	TGTGCCAGCACCCCGGGGTGGGACAGGGGAGCGCCCCAGCATTTT	CASTPGWDRGAPQHF
NA	TRBV6-5	TRBJ1-5	NA	TGTGCCAGCAGTCAACAGGCACATCAGCCCCAGCATTTT	CASSQQAHQPQHF
TRBD1	TRBV19	TRBJ1-5	NA	TGTGCCAGTAGTGGTTGGACAGGGGGCCCGGGGGGACAGCCCCAGCATTTT	CASSGWTGGPGGQPQHF
NA	TRBV29-1	TRBJ1-2	NA	TGCAGCGTTGCCCCCCCACTAGGGGGCTACACCTTC	CSVAPPLGGYTF
TRBD2	TRBV5-1	TRBJ2-1	once	TGCGCCAGCAGCTTACTCCTAGCGGGAGGGGGTGAGCAGTTCTTC	CASSLLLAGGGEQFF
NA	TRBV4-1	TRBJ1-2	few	TGCGCCAGCAGCCAAGGGCGCCAAAGTCAGGGTGGTGGCTACACCTTC	CASSQGRQSQGGGYTF
TRBD1	TRBV6-4	TRBJ2-7	NA	TGTGCCAGCAGTGAGTCAGGGGGAAGCGAGCAGTACTTC	CASSESGGSEQYF